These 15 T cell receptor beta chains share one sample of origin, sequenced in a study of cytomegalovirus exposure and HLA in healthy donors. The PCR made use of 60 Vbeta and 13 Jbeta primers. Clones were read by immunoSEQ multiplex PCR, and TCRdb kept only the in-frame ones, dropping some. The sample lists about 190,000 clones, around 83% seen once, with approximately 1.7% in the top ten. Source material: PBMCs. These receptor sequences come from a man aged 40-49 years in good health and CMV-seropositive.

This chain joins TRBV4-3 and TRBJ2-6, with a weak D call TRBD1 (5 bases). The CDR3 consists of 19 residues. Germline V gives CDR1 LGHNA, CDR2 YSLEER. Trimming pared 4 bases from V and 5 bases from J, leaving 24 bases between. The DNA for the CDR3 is TGCGCCAGCAGCCCCTCCCTTGGGCAGGGCTATAGCTGGGCCAACGTCCTGACTTTC. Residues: CASSPSLGQGYSWANVLTF.

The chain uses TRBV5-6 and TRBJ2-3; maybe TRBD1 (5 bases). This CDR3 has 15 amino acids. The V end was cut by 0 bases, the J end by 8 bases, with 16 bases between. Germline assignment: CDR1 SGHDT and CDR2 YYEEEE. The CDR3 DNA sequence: TGTGCCAGCAGCTTGGTTTTCCGGGCTCAGGGTACGCAGTATTTT. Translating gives CASSLVFRAQGTQYF.

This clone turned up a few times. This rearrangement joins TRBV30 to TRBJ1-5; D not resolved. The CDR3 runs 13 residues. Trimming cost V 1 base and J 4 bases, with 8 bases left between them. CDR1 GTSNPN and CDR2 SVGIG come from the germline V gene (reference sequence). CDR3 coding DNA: TGTGCCTGGAGTGGCCGGGAGAATCAGCCCCAGCATTTT. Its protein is CAWSGRENQPQHF. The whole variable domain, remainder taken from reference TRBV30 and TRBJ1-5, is SQTIHQWPATLVQPVGSPLSLECTVEGTSNPNLYWYRQAAGRGLQLLFYSVGIGQISSEVPQNLSASRPQDRQFILSSKKLLLSDSGFYLCAWSGRENQPQHFGDGTRLSIL.

In DNA, the CDR3 is TGTGCCAGTAGTGTCGGGGCAGGGGCCCGGGAGCAGTACTTC. Amino acid sequence: CASSVGAGAREQYF. This chain joins TRBV19 and TRBJ2-7, with D perhaps TRBD1 (6 bases). CDR3 size: 14 residues. V shed 5 bases and J shed 7 bases, with 18 bases lying between them. The germline gives CDR1 LNHDA, CDR2 SQIVND (reference sequence).

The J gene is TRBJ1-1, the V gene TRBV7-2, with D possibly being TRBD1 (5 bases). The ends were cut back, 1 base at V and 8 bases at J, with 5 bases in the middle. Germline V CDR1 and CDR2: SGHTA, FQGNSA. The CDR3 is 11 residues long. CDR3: CASSLGTEAFF. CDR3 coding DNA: TGTGCCAGCAGCTTAGGGACAGAAGCTTTCTTT.

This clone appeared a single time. CDR3 loop: CASSVGGSTNEQFF. CDR3 nucleotides: TGTGCCAGCAGCGTCGGCGGGAGCACCAATGAGCAGTTCTTC. The genes are TRBV9 and TRBJ2-1; 7 bases map to TRBD2. This CDR3 has 14 residues. Germline V gives CDR1 SGDLS, CDR2 YYNGEE. V shed 2 bases, J shed 6 bases, and the junction held 5 bases outside the gene matches. Complete variable domain (other parts from reference TRBV9 and TRBJ2-1): DSGVTQTPKHLITATGQRVTLRCSPRSGDLSVYWYQQSLDQGLQFLIQYYNGEERAKGNILERFSAQQFPDLHSELNLSSLELGDSALYFCASSVGGSTNEQFFGPGTRLTVL.

CDR3 amino acids: CRATGGSYNEQFF. The DNA of the CDR3 is TGCAGGGCAACGGGCGGGAGCTATAATGAGCAGTTCTTC. This rearrangement joins TRBV29-1 to TRBJ2-1; TRBD2 matches at 7 bases. Germline assignment: CDR1 SQVTM and CDR2 ANQGSEA. The CDR3 extends over 13 amino acids.

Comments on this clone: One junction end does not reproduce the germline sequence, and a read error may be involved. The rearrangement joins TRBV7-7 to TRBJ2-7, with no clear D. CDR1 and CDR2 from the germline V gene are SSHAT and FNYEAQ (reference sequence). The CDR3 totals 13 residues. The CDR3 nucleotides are TGTGCTAGCAGCCCCGGTAGGAGTGAAAGGCAGTACTTC. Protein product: CASSPGRSERQYF.

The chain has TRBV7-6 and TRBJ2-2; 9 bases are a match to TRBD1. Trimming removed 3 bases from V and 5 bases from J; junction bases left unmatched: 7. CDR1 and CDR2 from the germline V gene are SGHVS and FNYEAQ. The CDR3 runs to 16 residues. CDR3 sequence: CASSLRGTGRTGELFF. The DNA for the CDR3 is TGTGCCAGCAGCTTGAGGGGGACAGGGAGGACCGGGGAGCTGTTTTTT.

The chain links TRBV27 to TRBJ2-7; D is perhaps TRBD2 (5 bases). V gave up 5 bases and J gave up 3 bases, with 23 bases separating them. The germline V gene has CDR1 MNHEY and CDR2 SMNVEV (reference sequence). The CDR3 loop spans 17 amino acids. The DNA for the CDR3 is TGTGCCAGCAGTCACCTTAAGTCCGGGAAATTAAACTACGAGCAGTACTTC. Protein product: CASSHLKSGKLNYEQYF.

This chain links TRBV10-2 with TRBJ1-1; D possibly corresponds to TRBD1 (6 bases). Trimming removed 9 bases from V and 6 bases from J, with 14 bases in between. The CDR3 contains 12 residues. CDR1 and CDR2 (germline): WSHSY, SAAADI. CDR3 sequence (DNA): TGCGCCAGTGCACAGGGTGTTGCTGAAGCTTTCTTT. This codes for CASAQGVAEAFF.

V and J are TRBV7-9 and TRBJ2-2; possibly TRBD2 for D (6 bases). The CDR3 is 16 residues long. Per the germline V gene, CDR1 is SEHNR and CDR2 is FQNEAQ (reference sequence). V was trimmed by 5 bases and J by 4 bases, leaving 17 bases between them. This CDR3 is CASSPEGFRSTGELFF. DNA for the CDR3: TGTGCCAGCAGCCCGGAGGGCTTCCGGAGCACCGGGGAGCTGTTTTTT.

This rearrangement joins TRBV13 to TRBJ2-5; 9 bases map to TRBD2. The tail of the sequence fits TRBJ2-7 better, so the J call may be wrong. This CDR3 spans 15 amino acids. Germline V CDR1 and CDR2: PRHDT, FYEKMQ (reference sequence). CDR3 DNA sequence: TGTGCCAGCAGCTTAGGGGCGGGAGGGCCCTACGAGCAGTACTTC. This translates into CASSLGAGGPYEQYF.

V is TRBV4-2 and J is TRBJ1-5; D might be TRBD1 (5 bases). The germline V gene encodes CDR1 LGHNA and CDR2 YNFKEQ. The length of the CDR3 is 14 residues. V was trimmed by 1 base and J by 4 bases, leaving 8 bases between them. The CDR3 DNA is TGTGCCAGCAGCCAAGTAGGGGCAAATCAGCCCCAGCATTTT. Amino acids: CASSQVGANQPQHF.

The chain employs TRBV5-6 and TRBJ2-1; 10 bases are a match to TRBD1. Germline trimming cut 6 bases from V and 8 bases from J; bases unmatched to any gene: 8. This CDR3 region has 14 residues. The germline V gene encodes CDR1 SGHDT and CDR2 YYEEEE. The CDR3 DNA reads TGTGCCAGCATTCCGGGACAGGGGAGGGATGAGCAGTTCTTC. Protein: CASIPGQGRDEQFF.